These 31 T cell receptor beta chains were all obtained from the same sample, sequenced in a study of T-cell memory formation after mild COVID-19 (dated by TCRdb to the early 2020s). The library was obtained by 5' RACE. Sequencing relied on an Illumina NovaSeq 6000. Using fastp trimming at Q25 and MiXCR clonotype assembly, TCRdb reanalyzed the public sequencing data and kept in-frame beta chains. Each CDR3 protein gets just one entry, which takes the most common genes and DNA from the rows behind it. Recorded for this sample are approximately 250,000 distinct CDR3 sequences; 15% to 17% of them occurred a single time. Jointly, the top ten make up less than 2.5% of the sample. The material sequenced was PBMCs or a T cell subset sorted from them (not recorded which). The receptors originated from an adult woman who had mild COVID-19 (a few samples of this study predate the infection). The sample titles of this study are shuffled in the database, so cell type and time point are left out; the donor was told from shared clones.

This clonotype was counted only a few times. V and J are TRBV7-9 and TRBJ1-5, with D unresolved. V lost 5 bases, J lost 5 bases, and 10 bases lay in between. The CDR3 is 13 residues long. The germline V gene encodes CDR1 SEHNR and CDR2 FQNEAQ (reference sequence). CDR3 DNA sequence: TGTGCCAGCAGCCTTCAGGTAGATCAGCCCCAGCATTTT. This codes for CASSLQVDQPQHF.

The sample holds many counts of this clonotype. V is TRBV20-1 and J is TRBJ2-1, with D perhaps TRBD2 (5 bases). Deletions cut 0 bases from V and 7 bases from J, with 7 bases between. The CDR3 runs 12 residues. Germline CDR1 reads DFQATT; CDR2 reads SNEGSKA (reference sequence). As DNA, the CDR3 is TGCAGTGCTAGAGATCGGGGAAATGAGCAGTTCTTC. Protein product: CSARDRGNEQFF.

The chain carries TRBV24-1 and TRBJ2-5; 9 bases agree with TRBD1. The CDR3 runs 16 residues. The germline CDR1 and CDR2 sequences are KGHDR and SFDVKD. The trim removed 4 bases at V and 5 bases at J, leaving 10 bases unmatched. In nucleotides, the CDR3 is TGTGCCACCAGTGACTCCGGGACAGGGCCTGGCGAGACCCAGTACTTC. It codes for CATSDSGTGPGETQYF.

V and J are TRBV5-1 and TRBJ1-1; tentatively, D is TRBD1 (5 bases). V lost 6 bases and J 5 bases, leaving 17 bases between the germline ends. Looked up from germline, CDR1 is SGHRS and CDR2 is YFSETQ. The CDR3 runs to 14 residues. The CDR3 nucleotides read TGCGCCAGCACCCTGGGAGGGGCAGGGACTGAAGCTTTCTTT. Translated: CASTLGGAGTEAFF.

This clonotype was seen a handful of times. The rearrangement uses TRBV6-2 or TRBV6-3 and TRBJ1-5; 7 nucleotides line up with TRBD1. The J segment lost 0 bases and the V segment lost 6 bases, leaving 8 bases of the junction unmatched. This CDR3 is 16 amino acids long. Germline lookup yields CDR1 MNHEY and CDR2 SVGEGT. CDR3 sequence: CASSRQGVYSNQPQHF. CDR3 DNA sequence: TGTGCCAGCAGCCGACAGGGTGTCTATAGCAATCAGCCCCAGCATTTT.

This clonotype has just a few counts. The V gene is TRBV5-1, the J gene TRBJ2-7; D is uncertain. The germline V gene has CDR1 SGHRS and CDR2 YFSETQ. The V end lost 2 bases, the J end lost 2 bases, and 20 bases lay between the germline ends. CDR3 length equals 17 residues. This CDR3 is CASSLISGGQRPYEQYF. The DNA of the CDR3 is TGCGCCAGCAGCTTAATCTCCGGCGGCCAGAGGCCCTACGAGCAGTACTTC.

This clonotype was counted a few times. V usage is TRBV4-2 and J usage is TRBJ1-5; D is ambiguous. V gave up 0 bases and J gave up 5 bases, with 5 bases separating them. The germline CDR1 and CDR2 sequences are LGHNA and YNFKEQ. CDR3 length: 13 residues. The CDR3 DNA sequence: TGTGCCAGCAGCCAAGACGGGCATCAGCCCCAGCATTTT. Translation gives CASSQDGHQPQHF.

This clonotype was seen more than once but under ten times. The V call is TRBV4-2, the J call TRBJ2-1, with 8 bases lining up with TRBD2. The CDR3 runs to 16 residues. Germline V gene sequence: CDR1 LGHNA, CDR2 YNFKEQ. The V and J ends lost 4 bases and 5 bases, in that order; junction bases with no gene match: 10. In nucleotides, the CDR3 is TGTGCCAGCAGCCCAATTGGGCTAGCGGGCAACAATGAGCAGTTCTTC. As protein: CASSPIGLAGNNEQFF.

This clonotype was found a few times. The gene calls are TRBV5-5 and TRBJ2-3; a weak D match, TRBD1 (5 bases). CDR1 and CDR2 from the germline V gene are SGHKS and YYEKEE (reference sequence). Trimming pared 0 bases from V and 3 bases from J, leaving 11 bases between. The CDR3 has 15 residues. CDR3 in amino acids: CASSLGGQVTDTQYF. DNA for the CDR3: TGTGCCAGCAGCTTGGGGGGCCAGGTTACAGATACGCAGTATTTT.

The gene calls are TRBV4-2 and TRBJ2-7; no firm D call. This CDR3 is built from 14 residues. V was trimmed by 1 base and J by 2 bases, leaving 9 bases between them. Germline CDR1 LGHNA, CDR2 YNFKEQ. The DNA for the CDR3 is TGTGCCAGCAGCCAAGTATCTACCCCCTACGAGCAGTACTTC. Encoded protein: CASSQVSTPYEQYF.

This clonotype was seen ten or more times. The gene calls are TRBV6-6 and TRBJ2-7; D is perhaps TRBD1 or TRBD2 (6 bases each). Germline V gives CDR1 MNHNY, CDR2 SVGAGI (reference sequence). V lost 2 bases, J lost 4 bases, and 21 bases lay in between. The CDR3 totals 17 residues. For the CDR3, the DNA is TGTGCCAGCAGTTACCTCCCGGGGGCTATCTCTAGATACGAGCAGTACTTC. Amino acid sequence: CASSYLPGAISRYEQYF.

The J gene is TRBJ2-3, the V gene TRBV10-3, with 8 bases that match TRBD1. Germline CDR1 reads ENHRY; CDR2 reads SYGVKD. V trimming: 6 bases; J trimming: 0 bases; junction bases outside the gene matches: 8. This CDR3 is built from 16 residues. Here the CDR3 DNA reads TGTGCCATCAGGGCCTGGACAGGGCCTAGCACAGATACGCAGTATTTT. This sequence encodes CAIRAWTGPSTDTQYF.

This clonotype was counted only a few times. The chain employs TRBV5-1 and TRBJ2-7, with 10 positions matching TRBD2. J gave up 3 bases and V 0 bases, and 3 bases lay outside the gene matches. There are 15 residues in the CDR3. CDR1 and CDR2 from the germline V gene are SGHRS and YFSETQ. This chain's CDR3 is CASSLGASGSYEQYF. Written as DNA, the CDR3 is TGCGCCAGCAGCTTGGGGGCTAGCGGGAGCTACGAGCAGTACTTC.

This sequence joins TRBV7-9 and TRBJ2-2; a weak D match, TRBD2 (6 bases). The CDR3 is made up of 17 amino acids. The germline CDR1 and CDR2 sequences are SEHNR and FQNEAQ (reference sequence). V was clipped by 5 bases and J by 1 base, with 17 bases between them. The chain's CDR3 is CASSGYWGELNTGELFF. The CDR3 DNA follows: TGTGCCAGCAGCGGCTACTGGGGGGAGCTGAACACCGGGGAGCTGTTTTTT.

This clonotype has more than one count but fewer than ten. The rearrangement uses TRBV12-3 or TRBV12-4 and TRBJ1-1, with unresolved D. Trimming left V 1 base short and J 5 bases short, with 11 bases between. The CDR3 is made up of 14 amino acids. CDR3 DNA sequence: TGTGCCAGCAGTTTAGTCTCCAGGACTACTGAAGCTTTCTTT. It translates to CASSLVSRTTEAFF.

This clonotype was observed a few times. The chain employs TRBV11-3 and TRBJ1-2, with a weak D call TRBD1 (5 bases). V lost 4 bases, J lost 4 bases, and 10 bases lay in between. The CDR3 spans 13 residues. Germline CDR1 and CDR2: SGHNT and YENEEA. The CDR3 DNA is TGTGCCAGCAGCTCAACGCAGGGCTATGGCTACACCTTC. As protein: CASSSTQGYGYTF.

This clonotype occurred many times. CDR3 DNA sequence: TGTGCCAGCTCCTGGGGACTAGCGTCAGGGGAGCAGTTCTTC. It encodes CASSWGLASGEQFF. The chain carries TRBV7-3 and TRBJ2-1, with 10 nucleotides matching TRBD2. The germline CDR1 and CDR2 sequences are SGHTA and FQGTGA. This CDR3 spans 14 amino acids. V was clipped by 8 bases and J by 10 bases; unmatched bases: 11.

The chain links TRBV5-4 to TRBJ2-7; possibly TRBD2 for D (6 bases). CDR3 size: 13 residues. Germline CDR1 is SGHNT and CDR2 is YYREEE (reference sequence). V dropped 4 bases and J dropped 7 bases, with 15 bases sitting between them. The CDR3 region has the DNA TGTGCCAGCAGCGAAGGCGGGGCGAGGGAGCAGTACTTC. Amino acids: CASSEGGAREQYF.

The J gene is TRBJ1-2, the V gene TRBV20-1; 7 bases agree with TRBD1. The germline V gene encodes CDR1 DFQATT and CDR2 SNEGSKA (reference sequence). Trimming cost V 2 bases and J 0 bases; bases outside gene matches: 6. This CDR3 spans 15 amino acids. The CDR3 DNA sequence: TGCAGTGCTAGATCGACCGGGACAGCTAACTATGGCTACACCTTC. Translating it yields CSARSTGTANYGYTF.

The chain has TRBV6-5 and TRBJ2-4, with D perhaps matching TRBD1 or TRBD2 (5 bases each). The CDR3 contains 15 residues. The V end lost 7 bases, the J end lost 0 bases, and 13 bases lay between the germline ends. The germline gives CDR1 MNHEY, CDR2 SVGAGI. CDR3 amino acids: CASTSPGAAKNIQYF. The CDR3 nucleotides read TGTGCCAGCACTTCTCCCGGGGCAGCCAAAAACATTCAGTACTTC.

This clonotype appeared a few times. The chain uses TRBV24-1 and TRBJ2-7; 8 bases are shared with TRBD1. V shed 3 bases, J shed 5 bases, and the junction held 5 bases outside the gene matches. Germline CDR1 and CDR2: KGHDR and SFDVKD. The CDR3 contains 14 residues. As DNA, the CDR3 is TGTGCCACCAGTGATAGTGGCAGGGGGCACGAGCAGTACTTC. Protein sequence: CATSDSGRGHEQYF.

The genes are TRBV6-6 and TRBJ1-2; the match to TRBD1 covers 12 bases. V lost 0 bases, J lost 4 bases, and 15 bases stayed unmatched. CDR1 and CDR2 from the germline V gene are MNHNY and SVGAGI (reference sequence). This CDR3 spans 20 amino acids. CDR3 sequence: CASSYSGVIGTGGITYGYTF. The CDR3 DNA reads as TGTGCCAGCAGTTACTCAGGAGTGATCGGGACAGGGGGCATTACCTATGGCTACACCTTC.

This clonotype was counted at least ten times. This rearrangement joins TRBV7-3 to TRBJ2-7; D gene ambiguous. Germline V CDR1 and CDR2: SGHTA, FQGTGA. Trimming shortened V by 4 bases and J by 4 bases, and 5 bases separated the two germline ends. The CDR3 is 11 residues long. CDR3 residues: CASSSDYEQYF. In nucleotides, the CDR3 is TGTGCCAGCAGCTCCGATTACGAGCAGTACTTC.

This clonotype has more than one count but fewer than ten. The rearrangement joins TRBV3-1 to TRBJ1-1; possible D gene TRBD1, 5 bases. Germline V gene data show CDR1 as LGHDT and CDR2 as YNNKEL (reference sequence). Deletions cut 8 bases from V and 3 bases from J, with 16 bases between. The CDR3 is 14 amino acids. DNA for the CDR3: TGTGCCAGCTCCCCGGGCGGGGGGTACACTGAAGCTTTCTTT. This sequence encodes CASSPGGGYTEAFF.

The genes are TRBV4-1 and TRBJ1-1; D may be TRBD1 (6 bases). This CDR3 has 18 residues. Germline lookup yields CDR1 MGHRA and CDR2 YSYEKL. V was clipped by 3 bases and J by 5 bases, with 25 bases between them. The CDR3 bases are TGCGCCAGCAGCCACTCGAAGGAGACAGGCCCTTCGCGGACTGAAGCTTTCTTT. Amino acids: CASSHSKETGPSRTEAFF.

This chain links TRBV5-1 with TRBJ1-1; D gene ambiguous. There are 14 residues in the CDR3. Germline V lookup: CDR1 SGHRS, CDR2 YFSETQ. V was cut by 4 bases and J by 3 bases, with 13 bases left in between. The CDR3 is CASSTQDGDTEAFF. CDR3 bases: TGCGCCAGCAGCACCCAGGACGGGGACACTGAAGCTTTCTTT.

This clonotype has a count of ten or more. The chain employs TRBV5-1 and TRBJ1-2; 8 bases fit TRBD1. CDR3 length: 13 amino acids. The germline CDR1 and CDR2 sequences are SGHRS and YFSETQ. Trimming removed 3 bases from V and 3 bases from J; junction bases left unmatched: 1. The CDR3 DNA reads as TGCGCCAGCAGCTCGACAGGGGACTATGGCTACACCTTC. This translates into CASSSTGDYGYTF.

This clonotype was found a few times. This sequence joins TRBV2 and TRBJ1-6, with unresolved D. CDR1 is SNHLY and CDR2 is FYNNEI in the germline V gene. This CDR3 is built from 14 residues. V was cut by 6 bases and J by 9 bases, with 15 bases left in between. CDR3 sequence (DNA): TGTGCCAGCAGACTGGACTCCGCGGGTTCACCCCTCCACTTT. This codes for CASRLDSAGSPLHF.

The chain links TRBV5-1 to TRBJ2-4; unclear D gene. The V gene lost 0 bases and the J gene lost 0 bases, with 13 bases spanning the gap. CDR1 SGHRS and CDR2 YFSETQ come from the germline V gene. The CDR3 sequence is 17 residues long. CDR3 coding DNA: TGCGCCAGCAGCTTGGCTTTTGAGAAGGCAGCCAAAAACATTCAGTACTTC. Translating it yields CASSLAFEKAAKNIQYF. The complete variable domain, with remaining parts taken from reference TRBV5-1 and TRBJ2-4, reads KAGVTQTPRYLIKTRGQQVTLSCSPISGHRSVSWYQQTPGQGLQFLFEYFSETQRNKGNFPGRFSGRQFSNSRSEMNVSTLELGDSALYLCASSLAFEKAAKNIQYFGAGTRLSVL.

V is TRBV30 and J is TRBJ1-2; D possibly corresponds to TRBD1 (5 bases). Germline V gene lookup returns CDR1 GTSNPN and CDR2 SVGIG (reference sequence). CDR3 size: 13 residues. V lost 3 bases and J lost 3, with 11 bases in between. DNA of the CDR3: TGTGCCTGGAGGGCAGGGTCTGACTATGGCTACACCTTC. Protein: CAWRAGSDYGYTF.

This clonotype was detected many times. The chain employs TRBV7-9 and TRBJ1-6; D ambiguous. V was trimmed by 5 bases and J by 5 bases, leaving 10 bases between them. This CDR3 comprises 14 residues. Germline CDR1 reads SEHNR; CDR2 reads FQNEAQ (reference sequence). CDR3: CASSVSGNNSPLHF. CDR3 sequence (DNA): TGTGCCAGCAGCGTGAGCGGGAATAATTCACCCCTCCACTTT.